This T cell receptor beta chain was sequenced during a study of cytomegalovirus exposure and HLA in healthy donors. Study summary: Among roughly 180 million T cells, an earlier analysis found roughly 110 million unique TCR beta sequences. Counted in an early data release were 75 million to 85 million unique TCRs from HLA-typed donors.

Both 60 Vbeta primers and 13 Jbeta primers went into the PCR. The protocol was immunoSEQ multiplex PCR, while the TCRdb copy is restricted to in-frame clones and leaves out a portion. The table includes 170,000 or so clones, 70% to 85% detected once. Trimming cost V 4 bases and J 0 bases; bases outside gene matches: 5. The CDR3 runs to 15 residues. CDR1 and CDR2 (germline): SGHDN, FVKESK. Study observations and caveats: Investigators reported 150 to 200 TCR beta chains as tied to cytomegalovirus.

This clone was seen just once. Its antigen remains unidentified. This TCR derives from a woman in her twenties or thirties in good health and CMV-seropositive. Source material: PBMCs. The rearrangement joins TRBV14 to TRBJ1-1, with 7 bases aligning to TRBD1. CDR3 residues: CASSPWTGLNTEAFF. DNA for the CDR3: TGTGCCAGCAGCCCCTGGACAGGACTGAACACTGAAGCTTTCTTT.